A selection of T cell receptor beta chains follows, all from one sample in a study of early T cells in non-severe SARS-CoV-2 infection. MiXCR, run by TCRdb on the 5' RACE reads, gives a single entry per CDR3 protein. The sample comprises 40,000 to 45,000 distinct CDR3 sequences, 9.5% to 13% of which are singletons, and about a tenth rests with the top ten. Sequencing was done on a sample of whole blood. The receptors shown here come from an adult who was a healthcare worker with PCR-confirmed SARS-CoV-2 infection or an uninfected control (not recorded which). The CDR3 runs from the conserved cysteine through the conserved F or W. D genes are given only for firm matches. Size is omitted from some rows. Given values are once, few, many or a class for expanded clones.

TRBJ2-7 | TRBV11-2 | - | TRBD1 | CASSPRTGPYEQYF | TGTGCCAGCAGCCCACGGACAGGGCCCTACGAGCAGTACTTC
TRBJ1-5 | TRBV7-2 | many | - | CASSLQGNTNQPQHF | TGTGCCAGCAGCTTACAAGGGAATACCAATCAGCCCCAGCATTTT
TRBJ2-3 | TRBV12-3/TRBV12-4 | - | TRBD1 | CASSQGTGSFTDTQYF | TGTGCCAGCAGCCAAGGGACAGGGTCCTTCACAGATACGCAGTATTTT
TRBJ1-2 | TRBV5-5 | many | - | CASSLGRHSSSYGYTF | TGTGCCAGCAGCTTGGGGCGGCATTCTTCCTCCTATGGCTACACCTTC
TRBJ2-2 | TRBV7-3 | - | - | CASSLDGPNTGELFF | TGTGCCAGCAGCTTGGACGGACCGAACACCGGGGAGCTGTTTTTT
TRBJ1-6 | TRBV10-3 | once | TRBD1 | CAIRQGSSPLHF | TGTGCCATCCGACAGGGTAGTTCACCCCTCCACTTT
TRBJ2-7 | TRBV6-2/TRBV6-3 | - | - | CASRNSRVYEQYF | TGTGCCAGCAGAAACAGCAGGGTCTACGAGCAGTACTTC
TRBJ1-2 | TRBV3-1 | few | TRBD1 | CASSGGTDGFYGYTF | TGTGCCAGCAGCGGGGGGACAGATGGGTTCTATGGCTACACCTTC
TRBJ1-6 | TRBV27 | - | - | CASSFVRASPLHF | TGTGCCAGCAGTTTCGTCAGGGCCTCACCCCTCCACTTT
TRBJ2-3 | TRBV7-9 | few | TRBD1 | CATNRGPTDTQYF | TGTGCCACTAACAGGGGACCCACAGATACGCAGTATTTT
TRBJ1-1 | TRBV24-1 | many | - | CATRLGHSTEAFF | TGTGCCACCAGGCTGGGACATAGCACTGAAGCTTTCTTT
TRBJ1-1 | TRBV7-2 | - | - | CASSRELGRNTEAFF | TGTGCCAGCAGCCGCGAACTGGGCCGGAACACTGAAGCTTTCTTT
TRBJ2-7 | TRBV20-1 | few | TRBD1 | CSASAGTGIYEQYF | TGCAGTGCTTCAGCCGGGACAGGGATCTACGAGCAGTACTTC
TRBJ1-2 | TRBV3-1 | many | - | CASSQGLTHYGYTF | TGTGCCAGCAGCCAAGGGTTAACCCACTATGGCTACACCTTC
TRBJ2-4 | TRBV9 | few | - | CASSVGTENIQYF | TGTGCCAGCAGCGTAGGGACCGAAAACATTCAGTACTTC
TRBJ2-6 | TRBV12-3/TRBV12-4 | - | TRBD1 | CASRNGQGGSGANVLTF | TGTGCCAGCAGGAACGGACAGGGCGGCTCTGGGGCCAACGTCCTGACTTTC
TRBJ1-4 | TRBV4-3 | few | - | CASSQEGQDNEKLFF | TGCGCCAGCAGCCAAGAGGGGCAGGATAATGAAAAACTGTTTTTT
TRBJ1-3 | TRBV18 | - | TRBD1 | CASSPGQGAENTIYF | TGTGCCAGCTCACCAGGACAGGGGGCTGAAAACACCATATATTTT
TRBJ2-3 | TRBV30 | many | - | CAWEGFGRDTQYF | TGTGCCTGGGAGGGATTTGGAAGAGATACGCAGTATTTT
TRBJ2-1 | TRBV29-1 | few | TRBD1 | CSVDRGGDEQFF | TGCAGCGTGGACAGGGGGGGCGATGAGCAGTTCTTC
TRBJ1-4 | TRBV10-3 | many | TRBD1 | CATAPGTGDEKLFF | TGTGCCACGGCCCCCGGGACAGGGGATGAAAAACTGTTTTTT
TRBJ2-1 | TRBV4-3 | many | TRBD2 | CASSQAGTSGSSYNEQFF | TGCGCCAGCAGCCAAGCCGGGACTAGCGGTAGCTCCTACAATGAGCAGTTCTTC
TRBJ1-2 | TRBV6-5 | - | TRBD1 | CASSGQGRSGYTF | TGTGCCAGCAGCGGACAGGGTAGGAGCGGCTACACCTTC
TRBJ2-5 | TRBV20-1 | - | TRBD2 | CSARASSGGAETQYF | TGCAGTGCTAGAGCGTCTAGCGGGGGGGCGGAGACCCAGTACTTC
TRBJ2-5 | TRBV29-1 | many | - | CSVDPGEETQYF | TGCAGCGTTGACCCAGGGGAAGAGACCCAGTACTTC
TRBJ2-2 | TRBV29-1 | - | TRBD2 | CSVVIGLAGELFF | TGCAGCGTCGTCATCGGACTAGCCGGGGAGCTGTTTTTT
TRBJ1-5 | TRBV24-1 | - | TRBD1 | CATSDLQRTGDQPQHF | TGTGCCACCAGTGATTTGCAAAGGACAGGGGATCAGCCCCAGCATTTT
TRBJ1-1 | TRBV27 | few | - | CASSLGSSGTEAFF | TGTGCCAGCAGTTTAGGCTCGTCAGGGACTGAAGCTTTCTTT
TRBJ2-1 | TRBV6-1 | many | - | CASRGISYNEQFF | TGTGCCAGCAGGGGGATCTCCTACAATGAGCAGTTCTTC
TRBJ2-5 | TRBV5-4 | many | TRBD1 | CASSPGQAFGTQYF | TGTGCCAGCAGCCCTGGACAGGCCTTTGGGACCCAGTACTTC
TRBJ2-1 | TRBV6-5 | few | - | CASTGTRANEQFF | TGTGCCAGCACGGGGACCCGGGCCAATGAGCAGTTCTTC
TRBJ2-5 | TRBV2 | - | - | CASSVTRLAQETQYF | TGTGCCAGCAGTGTGACTCGGCTAGCCCAAGAGACCCAGTACTTC
TRBJ1-1 | TRBV27 | few | TRBD1 | CASSSHRGAEAFF | TGTGCCAGCAGTTCCCACAGGGGAGCTGAAGCTTTCTTT
TRBJ2-3 | TRBV7-2 | - | - | CASSPRLVDTQYF | TGTGCCAGCAGCCCCCGACTAGTAGATACGCAGTATTTT
TRBJ2-1 | TRBV6-6 | - | TRBD2 | CASSLSGENEQFF | TGTGCCAGCTCACTTAGCGGGGAGAATGAGCAGTTCTTC
TRBJ2-6 | TRBV4-3 | few | - | CASSQDVLSGANVLTF | TGCGCCAGCAGCCAAGATGTCCTCTCTGGGGCCAACGTCCTGACTTTC
TRBJ2-3 | TRBV11-2 | many | - | CASSLEFGADTQYF | TGTGCCAGCAGCTTAGAGTTCGGTGCAGATACGCAGTATTTT
TRBJ2-1 | TRBV10-3 | many | - | CAIRLRQGSSYNEQFF | TGTGCCATCAGACTACGACAAGGGAGCTCCTACAATGAGCAGTTCTTC
TRBJ2-1 | TRBV4-3 | - | - | CASSLNPYNEQFF | TGCGCCAGCAGTCTTAACCCATACAATGAGCAGTTCTTC
TRBJ2-7 | TRBV10-3 | many | - | CAISADRDTTYEQYF | TGTGCCATCAGTGCGGACCGGGACACTACCTACGAGCAGTACTTC
TRBJ1-2 | TRBV27 | - | - | CAKQLVAGYYGYTF | TGTGCCAAGCAGTTAGTCGCGGGGTATTATGGCTACACCTTC
TRBJ2-5 | TRBV7-2 | few | - | CASSSDLYYETQYF | TGTGCCAGCAGCTCAGACCTATACTATGAGACCCAGTACTTC
TRBJ1-2 | TRBV5-1 | many | TRBD1 | CASSDSGTANYGYTF | TGCGCCAGCAGCGATTCCGGGACAGCTAACTATGGCTACACCTTC
TRBJ2-5 | TRBV29-1 | - | - | CSVEDLGGEHSGETQYF | TGCAGCGTTGAAGATCTCGGCGGGGAGCACAGTGGCGAGACCCAGTACTTC
TRBJ1-6 | TRBV7-3 | - | TRBD1 | CASSSYGTGYSPLHF | TGTGCCAGCAGCTCATATGGGACAGGTTATTCACCCCTCCACTTT
TRBJ1-5 | TRBV6-5 | many | - | CASSARGGSSNQPQHF | TGTGCCAGCAGTGCCCGAGGGGGTTCGAGCAATCAGCCCCAGCATTTT
TRBJ2-1 | TRBV5-1 | - | - | CASSSTSPNEQFF | TGCGCCAGCAGCTCTACTTCGCCCAATGAGCAGTTCTTC
TRBJ2-3 | TRBV27 | many | TRBD2 | CASRTYGGGSDTQYF | TGTGCCAGCAGGACTTATGGGGGGGGGTCAGATACGCAGTATTTT
TRBJ2-7 | TRBV6-2/TRBV6-3 | few | - | CASSYNTLEQYF | TGTGCCAGCAGTTATAACACCCTCGAGCAGTACTTC
TRBJ2-7 | TRBV10-3 | - | - | CAISESGWSEQYF | TGTGCCATCAGTGAGTCTGGTTGGTCCGAGCAGTACTTC
TRBJ2-3 | TRBV15 | many | - | CATSRAGAQSTDTQYF | TGTGCCACCAGCAGAGCGGGGGCGCAGAGCACAGATACGCAGTATTTT
TRBJ2-7 | TRBV19 | many | TRBD2 | CASTTSGLSSYEQYF | TGTGCCAGTACGACTAGCGGACTTAGCTCCTACGAGCAGTACTTC
TRBJ1-6 | TRBV6-6 | few | - | CASTRGRYNSPLHF | TGTGCCAGCACCCGGGGGCGATATAATTCACCCCTCCACTTT
TRBJ2-3 | TRBV7-9 | many | - | CASSLQGSTDTQYF | TGTGCCAGCAGCTTACAAGGCAGCACAGATACGCAGTATTTT
TRBJ1-1 | TRBV4-2 | - | - | CASSQEWQGTEAFF | TGTGCCAGCAGCCAAGAATGGCAGGGTACTGAAGCTTTCTTT
TRBJ2-5 | TRBV7-3 | many | - | CASSLLHSKETQYF | TGTGCCAGCAGCTTACTGCACAGCAAAGAGACCCAGTACTTC
TRBJ2-3 | TRBV11-2 | few | - | CASSPLSDTQYF | TGTGCCAGCAGCCCTCTCTCCGATACGCAGTATTTT
TRBJ1-6 | TRBV4-2 | many | - | CASSQVYRGLDSPLHF | TGTGCCAGCAGCCAAGTCTATCGGGGGCTAGATTCACCCCTCCACTTT
TRBJ2-7 | TRBV2 | many | TRBD1 | CASCRDRGQEQYF | TGTGCCAGCTGCCGGGACAGGGGGCAAGAGCAGTACTTC
TRBJ2-3 | TRBV7-2 | medium-sized | - | CASSSSAGVNTDTQYF | TGTGCCAGCAGCTCGTCAGCGGGTGTTAACACAGATACGCAGTATTTT